The 29 T cell receptor beta chains below were found in one sample sequenced in a study of PD-L1 blockade in urothelial cancer. Time point described: pretreatment peripheral blood. Only in-frame clones appear in the TCRdb table, and some are missing; sequencing was by immunoSEQ multiplex PCR. The sample shows tens of thousands of clones, less than 90% of them seen only once. Sample: PBMCs, taken around atezolizumab (anti-PD-L1) treatment. The source is a woman in her sixties or seventies with urothelial cancer.

The J gene is TRBJ1-5, the V gene TRBV7-9; 9 positions match TRBD1. Trimming cost V 5 bases and J 6 bases; bases outside gene matches: 5. The germline V gene has CDR1 SEHNR and CDR2 FQNEAQ (reference sequence). The CDR3 is 14 amino acids. CDR3 in DNA: TGTGCCAGCAGCGCAGGGACAGGGATTCAGCCCCAGCATTTT. Translation gives CASSAGTGIQPQHF.

This clone was seen only once. The rearrangement links TRBV15 to TRBJ2-7, with 7 bases aligning to TRBD1. The CDR3 sequence is 13 residues long. Unmatched junction bases numbered 13, after V lost 5 bases and J lost 12 bases. CDR1 is LNHNV, CDR2 YYDKDF, per germline (reference sequence). The CDR3, as DNA: TGTGCCACCAGCGCCCAGAAACAGGGGAGTCCGTACTTC. As protein: CATSAQKQGSPYF.

V gene TRBV11-2 combines with J gene TRBJ2-7, with 9 bases lining up with TRBD2. The germline CDR1 and CDR2 sequences are SGHAT and FQNNGV. CDR3 size: 17 residues. The J segment lost 10 bases and the V segment lost 2 bases, leaving 18 bases of the junction unmatched. Written as DNA, the CDR3 is TGTGCCAGCAGCTTATTAGCGGGGGTTGCACAGGGGTCGGCTCAGTACTTC. Translating gives CASSLLAGVAQGSAQYF.

Here the CDR3 DNA reads TGTGCCAGCAGCTCAGCGGACAGCTCCTACAATGAGCAGTTCTTC. Its translation: CASSSADSSYNEQFF. The J gene is TRBJ2-1, the V gene TRBV7-6, with D tentatively TRBD1 (6 bases). Germline-derived CDR1 and CDR2 are SGHVS and FNYEAQ. Trimming took 4 bases from V and 0 from J, leaving 10 bases between them. The CDR3 is 15 amino acids.

The V gene is TRBV19, the J gene TRBJ1-5; TRBD1 matches 9 bases. The length of the CDR3 is 15 residues. J lost 6 bases, V lost 5 bases, and 8 bases had no gene match. Germline CDR1 is LNHDA and CDR2 is SQIVND (reference sequence). The chain's CDR3 is CASSQYRGHGQPQHF. The CDR3 DNA reads as TGTGCCAGTAGTCAGTACAGGGGGCACGGTCAGCCCCAGCATTTT.

The chain recombines TRBV5-1 with TRBJ2-3; 8 bases align to TRBD1. Trimming cost V 6 bases and J 2 bases; bases outside gene matches: 5. The CDR3 spans 14 residues. Germline V gene lookup returns CDR1 SGHRS and CDR2 YFSETQ. In nucleotides, the CDR3 is TGCGCCAGCACAGGGGGCGGTTTCACAGATACGCAGTATTTT. Protein product: CASTGGGFTDTQYF.

This chain links TRBV18 with TRBJ2-1; 10 bases match TRBD1. CDR1 KGHSH and CDR2 LQKENI come from the germline V gene. This CDR3 has 15 residues. J was trimmed by 7 bases and V by 10 bases; bases with no gene match: 13. This CDR3 is CATSAGDRGLNEQFF. The CDR3 DNA is TGTGCCACGTCGGCGGGGGACAGGGGATTGAATGAGCAGTTCTTC. Full variable domain (remainder filled in from reference TRBV18 and TRBJ2-1): NAGVMQNPRHLVRRRGQEARLRCSPMKGHSHVYWYRQLPEEGLKFMVYLQKENIIDESGMPKERFSAEFPKEGPSILRIQQVVRGDSAAYFCATSAGDRGLNEQFFGPGTRLTVL.

The rearrangement joins TRBV10-2 to TRBJ1-1; D remains ambiguous. With 4 bases removed from V and 6 bases from J, the gap between germline ends came to 12 bases. The CDR3 loop spans 13 amino acids. The germline CDR1 and CDR2 sequences are WSHSY and SAAADI. The CDR3: CASSAVLGAEAFF. The CDR3 region has the DNA TGCGCCAGCAGTGCCGTATTGGGAGCTGAAGCTTTCTTT.

This chain joins TRBV18 and TRBJ1-3; D might be TRBD1 (5 bases). Germline V gives CDR1 KGHSH, CDR2 LQKENI. V was cut by 6 bases and J by 0 bases, with 18 bases left in between. CDR3 length: 17 residues. This CDR3 reads CASSPAGFGSSGNTIYF. The CDR3 DNA sequence: TGTGCCAGCTCGCCGGCAGGGTTTGGCTCCTCTGGAAACACCATATATTTT.

This CDR3 reads CASSESTGNNEQFF. The CDR3, as DNA: TGTGCCAGCAGTGAAAGCACAGGGAACAATGAGCAGTTCTTC. This chain uses TRBV2 with TRBJ2-1, with a tentative D call TRBD1 (6 bases). The CDR3 sequence is 14 residues long. Germline assignment: CDR1 SNHLY and CDR2 FYNNEI. Deletions cut 2 bases from V and 5 bases from J, with 10 bases between. Filled out from reference TRBV2 and TRBJ2-1, the complete variable domain reads EPEVTQTPSHQVTQMGQEVILRCVPISNHLYFYWYRQILGQKVEFLVSFYNNEISEKSEIFDDQFSVERPDGSNFTLKIRSTKLEDSAMYFCASSESTGNNEQFFGPGTRLTVL.

The rearrangement uses TRBV14 and TRBJ2-5; 7 nucleotides agree with TRBD1. CDR3 length: 17 residues. Per germline, CDR1 SGHDN and CDR2 FVKESK. V was clipped by 0 bases and J by 5 bases; unmatched bases: 12. The CDR3 sequence: CASSQDHVRGPRETQYF. CDR3 coding DNA: TGTGCCAGCAGCCAAGACCACGTGAGGGGGCCCCGGGAGACCCAGTACTTC.

V and J are TRBV4-1 and TRBJ2-2, with D unclear. The germline V and J ends were trimmed by 1 base and 4 bases, with 13 bases remaining between them. This CDR3 has 16 amino acids. The germline CDR1 and CDR2 sequences are MGHRA and YSYEKL. The CDR3, as DNA: TGCGCCAGCAGCCAAGTACCAGTCGTATTCACCGGGGAGCTGTTTTTT. Translated: CASSQVPVVFTGELFF.

The chain carries TRBV4-1 and TRBJ2-5; 10 bases map to TRBD2. With 1 base clipped from V and 5 bases from J, the junction kept 7 bases outside the gene matches. The CDR3 has 16 amino acids. From germline, CDR1 is MGHRA and CDR2 YSYEKL. In DNA form, the CDR3 reads TGCGCCAGCAGCCAAGGTCTAGCGGGAGTATGGGAGACCCAGTACTTC. Amino acids: CASSQGLAGVWETQYF.

CDR3 protein: CASSLLPRNEKLFF. The CDR3 nucleotides are TGCGCCAGCAGCTTGTTACCGAGAAATGAAAAACTGTTTTTT. This chain joins TRBV5-1 and TRBJ1-4; D is ambiguous. With 1 base removed from V and 5 bases from J, the gap between germline ends came to 9 bases. The CDR3 is 14 amino acids. Germline V gives CDR1 SGHRS, CDR2 YFSETQ. Full variable domain (missing parts from reference TRBV5-1 and TRBJ1-4): KAGVTQTPRYLIKTRGQQVTLSCSPISGHRSVSWYQQTPGQGLQFLFEYFSETQRNKGNFPGRFSGRQFSNSRSEMNVSTLELGDSALYLCASSLLPRNEKLFFGSGTQLSVL.

The genes are TRBV14 and TRBJ2-2; 7 bases are shared with TRBD1. CDR3 length: 14 amino acids. Losses at the gene ends were 6 bases for V and 7 bases for J; bases not matched to a gene: 8. Looked up from germline, CDR1 is SGHDN and CDR2 is FVKESK. The CDR3 DNA is TGTGCCAGCAGTAAAGCAGGGGGACGCGGGGAGCTGTTTTTT. Its protein product is CASSKAGGRGELFF.

The gene calls are TRBV5-6 and TRBJ2-6; TRBD2 might be the D (6 bases). Germline V gene data show CDR1 as SGHDT and CDR2 as YYEEEE. Trimming pared 4 bases from V and 0 bases from J, leaving 17 bases between. This CDR3 region has 18 residues. CDR3 sequence reads: CASSAPGAPLSGANVLTF. CDR3 coding DNA: TGTGCCAGCAGCGCGCCGGGAGCCCCCCTCTCTGGGGCCAACGTCCTGACTTTC.

The chain recombines TRBV10-3 with TRBJ2-5; D possibly corresponds to TRBD2 (6 bases). The CDR3 sequence is 14 residues long. Trimming removed 7 bases from V and 2 bases from J, with 14 bases in between. Germline assignment: CDR1 ENHRY and CDR2 SYGVKD. Here the CDR3 DNA reads TGTGCCATCATGGAGGGGCAGGGACAAGAGACCCAGTACTTC. Translation: CAIMEGQGQETQYF.

This clone has more than one count but fewer than ten. The chain recombines TRBV6-5 with TRBJ1-1, with D unresolved. This CDR3 region has 14 residues. V lost 5 bases and J 7 bases, leaving 17 bases between the germline ends. The germline V gene encodes CDR1 MNHEY and CDR2 SVGAGI. The CDR3 DNA follows: TGTGCCAGCAGTACCGGCCGGGGAGGCGGTGAAGCTTTCTTT. It yields the protein CASSTGRGGGEAFF.

CDR3 protein: CASSQEEFSYGYTF. CDR3 nucleotide sequence: TGCGCCAGCAGCCAAGAGGAGTTCTCCTATGGCTACACCTTC. The chain uses TRBV4-1 and TRBJ1-2; unclear D gene. V was pared by 0 bases and J by 4 bases, with 9 bases between. CDR3 length: 14 residues. In germline, CDR1 is MGHRA, CDR2 YSYEKL.

The chain is built from TRBV5-1 and TRBJ2-7, with D uncertain. The CDR3 has 12 amino acids. CDR1 is SGHRS and CDR2 is YFSETQ in the germline V gene. The V and J ends lost 3 bases and 1 base respectively, with 5 bases between them. CDR3 coding DNA: TGCGCCAGCAGCTCAACTTCCTACGAGCAGTACTTC. Translated: CASSSTSYEQYF.

The chain has TRBV7-2 and TRBJ1-5; D is possibly TRBD1 (5 bases). The V end lost 1 base, the J end lost 1 base, and 17 bases lay between the germline ends. Germline loops: CDR1 SGHTA, CDR2 FQGNSA. The CDR3 loop spans 18 amino acids. Here the CDR3 reads CASSLEVLWGESNQPQHF. DNA for the CDR3: TGTGCCAGCAGCTTAGAAGTTTTGTGGGGGGAGAGCAATCAGCCCCAGCATTTT.

This clone was detected many times. The V gene is TRBV7-9, the J gene TRBJ1-2; maybe TRBD1 (5 bases). The length of the CDR3 is 12 residues. Germline lookup yields CDR1 SEHNR and CDR2 FQNEAQ (reference sequence). The ends were cut back, 2 bases at V and 6 bases at J, with 7 bases in the middle. This CDR3 is CASSLTGDGYTF. The CDR3 nucleotides read TGTGCCAGCAGCTTAACGGGGGATGGCTACACCTTC.

This clone has a handful of counts. The gene calls are TRBV5-1 and TRBJ1-1, with 10 bases aligning to TRBD1. J was trimmed by 3 bases and V by 3 bases; bases with no gene match: 5. Germline loops: CDR1 SGHRS, CDR2 YFSETQ. The CDR3 extends over 15 amino acids. CDR3 sequence (DNA): TGCGCCAGCAGCTCGGGACAGGGGCGGGACACTGAAGCTTTCTTT. This translates into CASSSGQGRDTEAFF.

The chain couples TRBV5-1 to TRBJ1-3; D uncertain. The CDR3 is made up of 14 amino acids. The germline V and J ends were trimmed by 9 bases and 1 base, with 14 bases remaining between them. Germline assignment: CDR1 SGHRS and CDR2 YFSETQ. The CDR3 sequence: CATPLTLSGNTIYF. The CDR3 bases are TGCGCCACCCCACTAACACTGTCTGGAAACACCATATATTTT.

The chain joins TRBV6-1 to TRBJ1-5, with TRBD1 matching 8 bases. This CDR3 has 15 amino acids. The junction had 10 bases not matched to a gene; V was cut back by 10 bases and J by 2 bases. Germline CDR1 is MNHNS and CDR2 is SASEGT. This CDR3 reads CATKAGQAGNQPQHF. CDR3 coding DNA: TGTGCCACCAAGGCGGGACAGGCGGGCAATCAGCCCCAGCATTTT.

The chain combines TRBV18 with TRBJ2-5, with 8 bases lining up with TRBD1. Germline V gene sequence: CDR1 KGHSH, CDR2 LQKENI. V dropped 3 bases and J dropped 4; count of bases not matched to a gene: 4. The CDR3 is made up of 14 amino acids. The CDR3 here is CASSPAGGLETQYF. As DNA, the CDR3 is TGTGCCAGCTCACCGGCAGGGGGCCTAGAGACCCAGTACTTC.

The V call is TRBV18, the J call TRBJ2-6; 10 bases are a match to TRBD1. J gave up 1 base and V 3 bases, and 3 bases lay outside the gene matches. CDR1 is KGHSH and CDR2 is LQKENI in the germline V gene. CDR3 length: 17 amino acids. The CDR3 DNA reads TGTGCCAGCTCACCCCGGGACAGGGGTTCTGGGGCCAACGTCCTGACTTTC. Translation gives CASSPRDRGSGANVLTF.

V gene TRBV5-6 combines with J gene TRBJ2-7; tentative D call: TRBD1 (7 bases). The V end lost 4 bases, the J end lost 6 bases, and 14 bases lay between the germline ends. Germline V gives CDR1 SGHDT, CDR2 YYEEEE. The CDR3 spans 13 residues. CDR3 DNA: TGTGCCAGCAGCCGCGGGACAGAAATCGAGCAGTACTTC. It encodes CASSRGTEIEQYF.

The rearrangement links TRBV29-1 to TRBJ2-5; 12 bases fit TRBD2. CDR1 is SQVTM and CDR2 is ANQGSEA in the germline V gene. V lost 0 bases and J lost 5; bases outside the gene matches: 1. The CDR3 is made up of 14 amino acids. The CDR3 region is CSVEDLAGGETQYF. The CDR3 bases are TGCAGCGTTGAAGACCTAGCGGGAGGGGAGACCCAGTACTTC.